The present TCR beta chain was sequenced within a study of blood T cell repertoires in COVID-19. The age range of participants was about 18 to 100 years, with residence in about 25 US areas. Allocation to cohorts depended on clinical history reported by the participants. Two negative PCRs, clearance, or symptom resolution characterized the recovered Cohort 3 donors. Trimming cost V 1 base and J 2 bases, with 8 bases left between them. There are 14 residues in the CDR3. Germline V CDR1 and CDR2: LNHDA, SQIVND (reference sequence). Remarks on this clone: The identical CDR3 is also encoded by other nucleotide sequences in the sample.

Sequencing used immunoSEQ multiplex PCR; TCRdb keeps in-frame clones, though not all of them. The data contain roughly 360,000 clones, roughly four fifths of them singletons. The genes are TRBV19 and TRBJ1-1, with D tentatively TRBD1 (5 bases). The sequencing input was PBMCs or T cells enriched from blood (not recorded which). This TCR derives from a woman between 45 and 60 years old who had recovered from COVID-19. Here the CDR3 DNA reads TGTGCCAGTAGTATAGTAAGGGGAAACACTGAAGCTTTCTTT. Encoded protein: CASSIVRGNTEAFF.